The clone carrying this T cell receptor (beta chain) occurred a few times. Antigen specificity is unknown. All the people who gave samples were healthy bone marrow donors. Donors counted as nominally healthy when sampled, yet unrecorded immune exposures were likely. The sample originates from a study of cytomegalovirus exposure and HLA in healthy donors. Notes on the study in general: Presence/absence analyses treated sequencing depth as roughly uniform across donors.

The CDR3 extends over 11 amino acids. Germline V CDR1 and CDR2: LGHNT, FRNRAP. Between the trimmed V and J ends, which lost 9 bases and 4 bases, there was a span of 9 bases. Vbeta (60) and Jbeta (13) primers were used in the PCR. Only in-frame clones appear in the TCRdb table, and some are missing; sequencing was by immunoSEQ multiplex PCR. The data contain 100,000 to 150,000 clones, about 74% of them singletons. The chain carries TRBV12-5 and TRBJ1-1; D is ambiguous. The sequenced sample was PBMCs. The clonotype comes from a woman aged 55 to 70 in good health and CMV-seronegative. CDR3 residues: CASKEGTEAFF. CDR3 sequence (DNA): TGTGCTAGCAAAGAGGGCACTGAAGCTTTCTTT.